Below, 2 T cell receptor beta chains from the same sample are listed, as sequenced in a study of human T cells and chemical hapten exposure. Time point meaning: patch test 1, 2 weeks after DPC sensitization. Treatment reported: therapeutic diphenylcyclopropenone sensitization with weekly scalp DPC. TCRdb fed the RACE reads into MiXCR, producing one record per CDR3 protein. Found here are approximately 400,000 distinct CDR3 sequences, roughly 4.8% of them singletons; the top ten hold approximately 2.1%. The source was whole blood, collected in connection with sensitization to the hapten diphenylcyclopropenone (DPC). Receptors were obtained from a woman in her fifties or sixties with alopecia areata. Some clones in this sample may be carry-over from other donors' samples.

A few counts support this clonotype. This sequence joins TRBV5-1 and TRBJ2-5, with 9 bases lining up with TRBD2. This CDR3 spans 16 amino acids. V trimming: 0 bases; J trimming: 1 base; junction bases outside the gene matches: 4. CDR1 and CDR2 from the germline V gene are SGHRS and YFSETQ. CDR3 nucleotides: TGCGCCAGCAGCTTGGCAGCTAGCGGGATCCAAGAGACCCAGTACTTC. Protein product: CASSLAASGIQETQYF.

Ten or more counts support this clonotype. This chain connects TRBV30 to TRBJ1-1, with D perhaps matching TRBD1 (6 bases). The germline V gene encodes CDR1 GTSNPN and CDR2 SVGIG (reference sequence). V was cut by 4 bases and J by 6 bases, with 15 bases left in between. This CDR3 region has 13 residues. The CDR3 DNA reads TGTGCCTGGACCCCCCGGGGGGCCGCTGAAGCTTTCTTT. Its protein is CAWTPRGAAEAFF.